This TCR beta chain was sequenced for a study of T cells after yellow fever vaccination. Study-wide points: Peaking on day 5 versus 15, the secondary response was faster but weaker. The booster saw the reappearance of most primary-vaccination clones (roughly 96% CD4, almost 90% CD8). Across the CD4 and CD8 compartments, a small share of clonotypes was present in both.

UMIs were added to TCR cDNA along with a universal primer site when it was made by 5'RACE template switching. TCRdb re-analysed the 5' RACE reads in MiXCR, keeping a single row per CDR3 protein. The sample carries 450,000 to 650,000 distinct CDR3 sequences, 20% to 25% recorded once. Comments on this clonotype: Its antigen is not known.

This CDR3 region has 14 residues. With 4 bases clipped from V and 1 base from J, the junction kept 4 bases outside the gene matches. The V gene's germline CDR1 is SGHRS and CDR2 YFSETQ. The TCR was taken from a man aged 18 to 30 who received the YFV17D yellow fever vaccine. The rearrangement links TRBV5-1 to TRBJ1-1, with TRBD1 identical over 7 bases. Sequenced here: PBMCs, sampled 21 days after the first yellow fever vaccination. The CDR3 loop reads CASSNQGGNTEAFF. CDR3 in DNA: TGCGCCAGCAGCAACCAGGGGGGGAACACTGAAGCTTTCTTT. Full variable domain (remainder filled in from reference TRBV5-1 and TRBJ1-1): KAGVTQTPRYLIKTRGQQVTLSCSPISGHRSVSWYQQTPGQGLQFLFEYFSETQRNKGNFPGRFSGRQFSNSRSEMNVSTLELGDSALYLCASSNQGGNTEAFFGQGTRLTVV.